A single sample gave rise to the 5 T cell receptor beta chains below, sequenced in a study of blood T cell repertoires in COVID-19. The repertoire was sequenced with immunoSEQ multiplex PCR; TCRdb's copy has only in-frame clones and lacks some. The table has a few hundred thousand clones, roughly 80% seen once. The sequencing input was PBMCs or T cells enriched from blood (not recorded which). The receptors come from a woman between 50 and 59 years old who had recovered from COVID-19.

This clone was seen once. The chain is built from TRBV11-3 and TRBJ2-2, with D possibly TRBD1 on 6 matching bases. The CDR3 has 15 residues. Per germline, CDR1 SGHNT and CDR2 YENEEA. Trimming removed 6 bases from V and 2 bases from J, with 13 bases in between. The CDR3 DNA reads as TGTGCCAGCAGACAACCGGGACAAAACACCGGGGAGCTGTTTTTT. It yields the protein CASRQPGQNTGELFF.

The rearrangement joins TRBV18 to TRBJ1-1; D is unclear. V shed 4 bases and J shed 3 bases, with 18 bases lying between them. The CDR3 totals 16 residues. Germline V gene sequence: CDR1 KGHSH, CDR2 LQKENI. The CDR3 loop reads CASSQHRNGLDTEAFF. As DNA, the CDR3 is TGTGCCAGCTCACAACACCGTAACGGGTTGGACACTGAAGCTTTCTTT.

As concerns this clone: This specimen includes other DNA sequences encoding the same CDR3. The V gene is TRBV9, the J gene TRBJ2-1, with a tentative D call TRBD1 (5 bases). V lost 0 bases to trimming and J lost 0 bases, with 7 bases between them. The CDR3 is made up of 15 amino acids. Germline V lookup: CDR1 SGDLS, CDR2 YYNGEE. In DNA, the CDR3 is TGTGCCAGCAGCGTAGGAAGGGGCTCCTACAATGAGCAGTTCTTC. Its translation: CASSVGRGSYNEQFF.

The rearrangement uses TRBV25-1 and TRBJ2-2; 7 bases are shared with TRBD2. CDR1 and CDR2 (germline): MGHDK, SYGVNS. The junction had 9 bases not matched to a gene; V was cut back by 4 bases and J by 7 bases. The CDR3 has 15 residues. The CDR3 region is CASSVGGSWNGELFF. The DNA of the CDR3 is TGTGCCAGCAGTGTGGGCGGGAGCTGGAACGGGGAGCTGTTTTTT.

This chain connects TRBV19 to TRBJ1-2; tentatively, D is TRBD1 (6 bases). This CDR3 has 12 amino acids. Trimming took 6 bases from V and 8 from J, leaving 13 bases between them. From germline, CDR1 is LNHDA and CDR2 SQIVND (reference sequence). The CDR3 here is CASSRERGGYTF. CDR3 nucleotide sequence: TGTGCCAGTAGCCGGGAAAGGGGGGGCTACACCTTC.